The rows below give T cell receptor beta chains drawn from one sample of a study of response to subunit inactivated influenza vaccine. From the RT-PCR reads, TCRdb called clonotypes with MiXCR, one entry per CDR3 protein. The sample yields 150,000 or so distinct CDR3 sequences, approximately 11% seen once. The input for sequencing was non-naive T cells sorted from PBMCs, taken roughly 48 days after vaccination. These TCRs come from a man in his fifties who received an inactivated influenza vaccine. The CDR3 runs from the conserved cysteine through the conserved F or W. The order of the fields is J gene, V gene, clone size, D gene, CDR3 DNA, CDR3 protein. A D gene is named only where the DNA matches it firmly. Clone size is given for some rows only: seen once, a few or many times, or a class if the clone is expanded.

TRBJ2-2	TRBV5-1	few	TRBD1	TGCGCCAGCCTTTCCGGGACAGGGACGACCGGGGAGCTGTTTTTT	CASLSGTGTTGELFF
TRBJ1-6	TRBV28	few	TRBD1	TGTGCCAGCAGTTTATATGGGGGACAGCTTGGGGGCTCCCTCCACTTT	CASSLYGGQLGGSLHF
TRBJ1-4	TRBV28	NA	NA	TGTGCCAGCACCCCCGGTTGGGGGGGACATGAAAAACTGTTTTTT	CASTPGWGGHEKLFF
TRBJ1-4	TRBV28	NA	TRBD1	TGTGCCAGCAGTTTATTAGGCAGGGGGCAGGTTAATGAAAAACTGTTTTTT	CASSLLGRGQVNEKLFF
TRBJ1-5	TRBV10-3	few	NA	TGTGCCATCAGTGTCCGGGATAGCAATCAGCCCCAGCATTTT	CAISVRDSNQPQHF
TRBJ2-2	TRBV12-3/TRBV12-4	many	NA	TGTGCCAGCAGTTTACGCCGTGGTGGGGTCGGGGAGCTGTTTTTT	CASSLRRGGVGELFF
TRBJ2-5	TRBV6-2/TRBV6-3	many	TRBD2	TGTGCCAGCAGCCCCGGGACTAGGGGTGAGACCCAGTACTTC	CASSPGTRGETQYF
TRBJ2-6	TRBV5-1	few	NA	TGCGCCAGCAGCTTACCTACAGGGTCTGGGGCCAACGTCCTGACTTTC	CASSLPTGSGANVLTF
TRBJ2-5	TRBV7-2	many	NA	TGTGCCAGCAGCTTAAATGGGGCGTTCCAAGAGACCCAGTACTTC	CASSLNGAFQETQYF
TRBJ1-1	TRBV15	few	TRBD1	TGTGCCACCAGCGGCCACAGGGGGAGTACTGAAGCTTTCTTT	CATSGHRGSTEAFF
TRBJ2-5	TRBV29-1	many	NA	TGCAGCGTTGAAGCCACCCCGGGGGAGACCCAGTACTTC	CSVEATPGETQYF
TRBJ2-7	TRBV4-1	NA	NA	TGCGCCAGCAGCCAAGATGCGGCGGGACTCTACGAGCAGTACTTC	CASSQDAAGLYEQYF
TRBJ2-3	TRBV7-6	NA	TRBD2	TGTGCCAGCAGCTTAAACCTAGCGGCAGATACGCAGTATTTT	CASSLNLAADTQYF
TRBJ2-3	TRBV28	NA	NA	TGTGCCAGCAGGCTAGGGACCACAGATACGCAGTATTTT	CASRLGTTDTQYF
TRBJ2-7	TRBV5-1	few	TRBD1	TGCGCCAGCAGAACAGGGGGCGGTCAGGAATACGAGCAGTACTTC	CASRTGGGQEYEQYF
TRBJ1-3	TRBV11-2	NA	NA	TGTGCCAGCAGCTTTGGACCGTCCTCTGGAAACACCATATATTTT	CASSFGPSSGNTIYF
TRBJ1-1	TRBV7-2	few	TRBD1	TGTGCCAGCAGTTACCGGACAGGATCGAACACTGAAGCTTTCTTT	CASSYRTGSNTEAFF
TRBJ2-3	TRBV5-1	few	NA	TGCGCCAGCAGCTTGGAACAGGTTAGCACAGATACGCAGTATTTT	CASSLEQVSTDTQYF
TRBJ2-7	TRBV6-1	few	TRBD1	TGTGCCAGCAGTGACTACCGGGACAGGGCAAACGAGCAGTACTTC	CASSDYRDRANEQYF
TRBJ1-5	TRBV6-2/TRBV6-3	few	TRBD1	TGTGCCAGAGGACAGGGGCCCAATCAGCCCCAGCATTTT	CARGQGPNQPQHF